This entry is about one T cell receptor beta chain. This entry is derived from a study of shared clonotypes between healthy human individuals. Only in-frame clones appear in the TCRdb table, and some are missing; sequencing was by immunoSEQ multiplex PCR. The data contain fewer than 2.5 million clones, over 85% of them singletons. Trimming left V 6 bases short and J 2 bases short, with 17 bases between. The length of the CDR3 is 16 residues. The V gene's germline CDR1 is MNHNY and CDR2 SVGAGI (reference sequence). The chain joins TRBV6-6 to TRBJ2-1, with D perhaps matching TRBD1 or TRBD2 (5 bases each). The sample taken for sequencing was naive CD4+ T cells from PBMCs. As to subset: CD45RA+ positively selected. The TCR comes from a man aged 18 to 30 in good health. Some clones in this sample may be carry-over from other donors' samples. The CDR3 loop is CASRHEGTGPYNEQFF. The CDR3 DNA reads as TGTGCCAGCAGGCACGAGGGAACAGGACCCTACAATGAGCAGTTCTTC.